These 21 T cell receptor beta chains came from one sample sequenced in a study of cytomegalovirus exposure and HLA in healthy donors. The study ran its PCR with 60 Vbeta and 13 Jbeta primers. Using immunoSEQ multiplex PCR, the repertoire was profiled, and TCRdb retains in-frame clones only, with some absent. The table has 100,000 to 150,000 clones, roughly a sixth seen once. The sequenced sample consisted of PBMCs. The receptors were gathered from a female donor in good health and CMV-seropositive.

The rearrangement joins TRBV28 to TRBJ2-7, with D possibly matching TRBD2 (5 bases). Trimming left V 6 bases short and J 0 bases short, with 12 bases between. CDR1 is MDHEN, CDR2 SYDVKM, per germline. This CDR3 comprises 14 residues. The CDR3 nucleotides read TGTGCCAGCAGCCCCGGGGTGATCTCCTACGAGCAGTACTTC. Encoded protein: CASSPGVISYEQYF.

The rearrangement uses TRBV6-4 and TRBJ2-1; no clear D gene. CDR3 length: 11 residues. Germline values: CDR1 MRHNA, CDR2 SNTAGT. V shed 0 bases and J shed 15 bases, with 9 bases lying between them. The CDR3 here is CASSDSLRWFF. DNA for the CDR3: TGTGCCAGCAGTGACTCCCTGAGGTGGTTCTTC.

This clone was observed a few times. The chain carries TRBV7-9 and TRBJ1-5; unclear D gene. The CDR3 totals 13 residues. Per germline, CDR1 SEHNR and CDR2 FQNEAQ (reference sequence). With 0 bases removed from V and 3 bases from J, the gap between germline ends came to 3 bases. CDR3 protein: CASSLANNQPQHF. The CDR3, as DNA: TGTGCCAGCAGCTTAGCCAACAATCAGCCCCAGCATTTT.

The rearrangement links TRBV29-1 to TRBJ2-4; the D gene is possibly TRBD1 (6 bases). The CDR3 runs 14 residues. V was pared by 5 bases and J by 6 bases, with 17 bases between. Germline V gene data show CDR1 as SQVTM and CDR2 as ANQGSEA. The CDR3 protein is CSVRLDSRGNIQYF. The CDR3 bases are TGCAGCGTTCGCCTGGACAGCCGGGGAAACATTCAGTACTTC.

The chain has TRBV15 and TRBJ1-4; 9 bases are a match to TRBD1. The CDR3 is made up of 16 amino acids. The germline gives CDR1 LNHNV, CDR2 YYDKDF (reference sequence). Unmatched junction bases numbered 9, after V lost 5 bases and J lost 5 bases. For the CDR3, the DNA is TGTGCCACCAGCTTGGGGAGGGACAGGGTGAATGAAAAACTGTTTTTT. It is translated as CATSLGRDRVNEKLFF.

This clone was picked up a small number of times. One end of the junction varies from germline; a read error may be responsible. The chain is built from TRBV2 and TRBJ1-1; the D is unclear. The CDR3 covers 11 residues. The V gene's germline CDR1 is SNHLY and CDR2 FYNNEI. The CDR3 coding sequence is TGTGCCAGCAGCCAAAACAGTGAAGCTTTCTTT. Protein sequence: CASSQNSEAFF.

V is TRBV5-6 and J is TRBJ1-2; D perhaps matches TRBD1 (6 bases). V was pared by 5 bases and J by 5 bases, with 13 bases between. Germline lookup yields CDR1 SGHDT and CDR2 YYEEEE. This CDR3 is 13 amino acids long. CDR3 sequence (DNA): TGTGCCAGCAGGCAAAGACAGGTTTATGGCTACACCTTC. Amino acids: CASRQRQVYGYTF.

The chain recombines TRBV19 with TRBJ1-2; 8 bases map to TRBD1. V was clipped by 6 bases and J by 5 bases; unmatched bases: 5. CDR3 length equals 13 residues. Germline V CDR1 and CDR2: LNHDA, SQIVND (reference sequence). The chain's CDR3 is CASRTTGAYGYTF. The CDR3 DNA is TGTGCCAGTAGGACGACAGGGGCTTATGGCTACACCTTC.

The gene calls are TRBV9 and TRBJ2-3; D is unresolved. V gave up 4 bases and J gave up 2 bases, with 14 bases separating them. There are 15 residues in the CDR3. Germline-derived CDR1 and CDR2 are SGDLS and YYNGEE. The CDR3 spells CASSYKKTHTDTQYF. CDR3 in DNA: TGTGCCAGCAGCTACAAGAAGACACACACAGATACGCAGTATTTT.

This clone was recorded a few times. The chain couples TRBV5-1 to TRBJ2-6; TRBD1 matches at 7 bases. V shed 0 bases, J shed 2 bases, and the junction held 2 bases outside the gene matches. The germline V gene encodes CDR1 SGHRS and CDR2 YFSETQ. The CDR3 is 16 amino acids. The CDR3 bases are TGCGCCAGCAGCTTGGGAGACAGGGCTGGGGCCAACGTCCTGACTTTC. It is translated as CASSLGDRAGANVLTF. Full variable domain (outside the CDR3, taken from reference TRBV5-1 and TRBJ2-6): KAGVTQTPRYLIKTRGQQVTLSCSPISGHRSVSWYQQTPGQGLQFLFEYFSETQRNKGNFPGRFSGRQFSNSRSEMNVSTLELGDSALYLCASSLGDRAGANVLTFGAGSRLTVL.

The V gene is TRBV5-1, the J gene TRBJ2-1; TRBD1 matches at 10 bases. Trimming took 0 bases from V and 6 from J; bases not matched to a gene: 15. The CDR3 totals 19 residues. Germline V CDR1 and CDR2: SGHRS, YFSETQ. CDR3 bases: TGCGCCAGCAGCTTGGTTGGGTTTCGTCCGGGACAGGGGAGCAATGAGCAGTTCTTC. Protein product: CASSLVGFRPGQGSNEQFF.

The chain uses TRBV14 and TRBJ2-2; no clear D gene. CDR3 length: 20 residues. V lost 0 bases and J 1 base, leaving 21 bases between the germline ends. In germline, CDR1 is SGHDN, CDR2 FVKESK. The DNA for the CDR3 is TGTGCCAGCAGCCAAGACTCGGTCGGCTGGGCCTACTTGAACACCGGGGAGCTGTTTTTT. Translating it yields CASSQDSVGWAYLNTGELFF.

In its sample, this clone was seen a few times. The chain couples TRBV7-2 to TRBJ1-1; tentatively, D is TRBD1 (6 bases). Germline loops: CDR1 SGHTA, CDR2 FQGNSA. The CDR3 spans 13 residues. V was trimmed by 5 bases and J by 5 bases, leaving 12 bases between them. As DNA, the CDR3 is TGTGCCAGCAGCAGAGACAGGCGGACTGAAGCTTTCTTT. Translating it yields CASSRDRRTEAFF.

This clone was detected only a few times. The chain couples TRBV9 to TRBJ2-7; a weak D match, TRBD2 (5 bases). Germline CDR1 and CDR2: SGDLS and YYNGEE. This CDR3 has 13 residues. V was trimmed by 4 bases and J by 6 bases, leaving 14 bases between them. This CDR3 reads CASSTAVRTEQYF. The CDR3 nucleotides are TGTGCCAGCAGCACAGCGGTGCGTACCGAGCAGTACTTC.

This clone was observed a handful of times. The V gene is TRBV6-5, the J gene TRBJ2-1; 8 bases match TRBD2. With V trimmed by 2 bases and J by 9 bases, 12 bases remained unmatched. CDR3 length equals 16 residues. Germline V gene data show CDR1 as MNHEY and CDR2 as SVGAGI. The CDR3 loop reads CASSYGVSGALGEQFF. In nucleotides, the CDR3 is TGTGCCAGCAGTTACGGGGTTAGCGGGGCGTTAGGTGAGCAGTTCTTC.

The chain is built from TRBV7-3 and TRBJ2-2, with D maybe TRBD2 (7 bases). Germline V gene sequence: CDR1 SGHTA, CDR2 FQGTGA. Trimming took 5 bases from V and 8 from J, leaving 18 bases between them. This CDR3 is 15 amino acids long. The CDR3, as DNA: TGTGCCAGCAGCAGAACGATAGGGGGGGCTGGGGAGCTGTTTTTT. It is translated as CASSRTIGGAGELFF.

This clone appeared a few times. This CDR3 is CASSPQRDRGYGYTF. CDR3 DNA: TGCGCCAGCAGCCCGCAAAGGGACAGGGGCTATGGCTACACCTTC. The rearrangement links TRBV5-1 to TRBJ1-2; TRBD1 matches at 10 bases. From germline, CDR1 is SGHRS and CDR2 YFSETQ. V shed 4 bases and J 4 bases; nucleotides not matched to a gene: 7. The CDR3 extends over 15 amino acids.

The rearrangement joins TRBV27 to TRBJ1-1; D perhaps matches TRBD1 (6 bases). Germline V CDR1 and CDR2: MNHEY, SMNVEV (reference sequence). The CDR3 is 15 amino acids. V was trimmed by 2 bases and J by 7 bases, leaving 17 bases between them. The CDR3 protein is CASSLGWQGRGEAFF. For the CDR3, the DNA is TGTGCCAGCAGTTTAGGGTGGCAGGGGAGAGGTGAAGCTTTCTTT.

The CDR3 region is CASSSGLFTEAFF. In DNA form, the CDR3 reads TGCGCCAGCAGCTCAGGACTGTTCACTGAAGCTTTCTTT. The V and J genes are TRBV5-1 and TRBJ1-1; D remains ambiguous. Germline values: CDR1 SGHRS, CDR2 YFSETQ. The length of the CDR3 is 13 residues. The V end was cut by 3 bases, the J end by 4 bases, with 10 bases between. Full variable domain (rest looked up from reference TRBV5-1 and TRBJ1-1): KAGVTQTPRYLIKTRGQQVTLSCSPISGHRSVSWYQQTPGQGLQFLFEYFSETQRNKGNFPGRFSGRQFSNSRSEMNVSTLELGDSALYLCASSSGLFTEAFFGQGTRLTVV.

This chain joins TRBV14 and TRBJ1-1; D uncertain. Trimming cost V 0 bases and J 1 base, with 3 bases left between them. The germline CDR1 and CDR2 sequences are SGHDN and FVKESK. The CDR3 has 13 residues. CDR3: CASSQDWNTEAFF. In DNA, the CDR3 is TGTGCCAGCAGCCAAGACTGGAACACTGAAGCTTTCTTT.

Only a few counts were recorded for this clone. V and J are TRBV4-2 and TRBJ1-4; TRBD1 might be the D (6 bases). The CDR3 is 20 amino acids. Germline V gene sequence: CDR1 LGHNA, CDR2 YNFKEQ. The ends were cut back, 0 bases at V and 5 bases at J, with 25 bases in the middle. CDR3 DNA: TGTGCCAGCAGCCAAGATGGAGGCCCCCTCTACAGGGCCTCAAATGAAAAACTGTTTTTT. It is translated as CASSQDGGPLYRASNEKLFF.